This is a list of T cell receptor beta chains from one sample in a study of T cells in tuberculosis. The method was immunoSEQ multiplex PCR; TCRdb's version includes in-frame clones alone and lacks a portion of them. Of about 29,000 clones in the sample, almost 90% were seen once. Sequencing input: PBMCs. All receptors come from a donor between 10 and 35 years old with latent tuberculosis or without tuberculosis infection. CDR3s include the opening cysteine and the closing phenylalanine or tryptophan.

v_gene	j_gene	CDR3aa
TRBV5-1	TRBJ1-4	CASSLEGAGEKLFF
TRBV28	TRBJ1-4	CASSSRQGGGEKLFF
TRBV7-9	TRBJ2-5	CASSLGGGQETQYF
TRBV4-1	TRBJ1-1	CASSQLKTVNTEAFF
TRBV11-2	TRBJ2-7	CASSFSGGSYEQYF
TRBV19	TRBJ2-1	CASSTTGFEQFF
TRBV27	TRBJ2-1	CASSLLGTGVNEQFF
TRBV19	TRBJ1-4	CATGQGQSTNEKLFF
TRBV6-5	TRBJ2-7	CASRAAPASYEQYF
TRBV6-1	TRBJ1-2	CASTLTTGGKDGYTF
TRBV29-1	TRBJ1-2	CSVKGAGYTF
TRBV6-1	TRBJ1-1	CASMDLTEAFF
TRBV6-5	TRBJ2-5	CASSYTGALSETQYF
TRBV5-1	TRBJ2-3	CASSPGQIRTDTQYF
TRBV7-6	TRBJ1-1	CASSLERSLSNTEAFF
TRBV7-2	TRBJ2-2	CASSGGGAQISGELFF
TRBV6-5	TRBJ1-6	CASSYSPGWDNSPLHF
TRBV7-2	TRBJ2-2	CASSLALEWELFF
TRBV28	TRBJ2-5	CASKGGAGMQETQYF
TRBV27	TRBJ2-2	CASSLLGLAGGNTGELFF
TRBV11-3	TRBJ2-1	CASSSTGPNEQFF
TRBV5-4	TRBJ2-7	CASSTSGGDDEQYF
TRBV5-6	TRBJ2-2	CASSFGTGAGELFF
TRBV7-9	TRBJ2-1	CASSPPDRRVDNEQFF
TRBV5-1	TRBJ2-3	CASSDLAGGPKRDTQYF
TRBV5-1	TRBJ1-1	CASNREMNTEAFF
TRBV10-1	TRBJ2-3	CASSERLAGDSTDTQYF
TRBV28	TRBJ1-2	CASSLVSQGQGYTF
TRBV19	TRBJ2-3	CASSTPPGQGPTDTQYF
TRBV2	TRBJ2-7	CASTNIASYEQYF
TRBV7-8	TRBJ1-5	CASSSAGTVSNQPQHF
TRBV10-3	TRBJ1-4	CAISESSGRQPNEKLFF
TRBV6-5	TRBJ1-6	CASTVRDTNSPLHF
TRBV9	TRBJ1-1	CASSAKGEGAEAFF
TRBV25-1	TRBJ2-1	CASSEYSPLAGQNNEQFF
TRBV6-5	TRBJ1-2	CASSPEESYGYTF
TRBV5-5	TRBJ1-4	CASSFPKMDRDQGEKLFF
TRBV19	TRBJ1-1	CASTNEQGVRTEAFF
TRBV5-5	TRBJ1-2	CASSPWDRNYGYTF
TRBV19	TRBJ1-5	CASRIGQQSNQPQHF
TRBV2	TRBJ2-3	CASSEALSDTDTQYF
TRBV18	TRBJ2-5	CASSPPEAGGKLAQYF